The 30 T cell receptor beta chains below all came from one sample that was sequenced in a study of control samples from healthy donors and cancer patients. Repertoires were generated with immunoSEQ multiplex PCR, while TCRdb's copy carries only in-frame clones and drops some. The sample yields some 51,000 clones, approximately 94% seen once. Sequencing was done on a sample of blood. The receptors were sampled from a woman aged 18-35 years in good health.

The chain employs TRBV7-6 and TRBJ1-1, with 8 nucleotides matching TRBD1. Germline CDR1 is SGHVS and CDR2 is FNYEAQ. Germline trimming cut 1 base from V and 4 bases from J; bases unmatched to any gene: 2. The CDR3 length is 14 residues. The CDR3 bases are TGTGCCAGCAGCTTAGGACAGGGGACCACTGAAGCTTTCTTT. Translating it yields CASSLGQGTTEAFF.

The chain joins TRBV29-1 to TRBJ1-1; D is ambiguous. CDR3 length equals 13 residues. V lost 4 bases and J lost 5, with 14 bases in between. Germline-derived CDR1 and CDR2 are SQVTM and ANQGSEA. The CDR3 DNA reads as TGCAGCGTTGTGGCTTTCAGAGGGACTGAAGCTTTCTTT. Translating it yields CSVVAFRGTEAFF.

The V and J genes are TRBV4-1 and TRBJ2-7; 14 bases match TRBD2. CDR3 size: 19 residues. With 3 bases clipped from V and 1 base from J, the junction kept 11 bases outside the gene matches. CDR1 is MGHRA, CDR2 YSYEKL, per germline. CDR3 DNA sequence: TGCGCCAGCAGCCATCCCGGACTAGCGGGGGGTCCCTTTTCCTACGAGCAGTACTTC. Protein sequence: CASSHPGLAGGPFSYEQYF.

The chain uses TRBV2 and TRBJ1-2, with a tentative D call TRBD1 (5 bases). CDR1 is SNHLY and CDR2 is FYNNEI in the germline V gene. V lost 5 bases and J 0 bases, leaving 10 bases between the germline ends. The CDR3 is made up of 14 amino acids. This CDR3 is CASSFQGANYGYTF. The CDR3 coding sequence is TGTGCCAGCAGTTTCCAGGGAGCTAACTATGGCTACACCTTC.

The J gene is TRBJ2-7, the V gene TRBV20-1; unclear D gene. V dropped 7 bases and J dropped 3 bases, with 10 bases sitting between them. Germline CDR1 reads DFQATT; CDR2 reads SNEGSKA (reference sequence). The CDR3 is made up of 11 amino acids. CDR3 residues: CSGPDNYEQYF. The CDR3 DNA reads as TGCAGTGGGCCAGACAACTACGAGCAGTACTTC.

The chain employs TRBV5-1 and TRBJ1-3; maybe TRBD1 (5 bases). Per the germline V gene, CDR1 is SGHRS and CDR2 is YFSETQ. The ends were cut back, 0 bases at V and 4 bases at J, with 11 bases in the middle. This CDR3 contains 15 residues. CDR3 DNA sequence: TGCGCCAGCAGCTTGGAGGCAGGGAGAGGAAACACCATATATTTT. As protein: CASSLEAGRGNTIYF.

The chain carries TRBV28 and TRBJ1-6; D unresolved. Deletions cut 7 bases from V and 7 bases from J, with 11 bases between. Germline V CDR1 and CDR2: MDHEN, SYDVKM. The CDR3 covers 13 residues. The CDR3 region is CASTRDGNSPLHF. The DNA of the CDR3 is TGTGCCAGCACTAGAGATGGGAATTCACCCCTCCACTTT.

Only one count was recorded for this clone. The chain couples TRBV19 to TRBJ1-6; 8 nucleotides line up with TRBD1. The CDR3 has 15 amino acids. CDR1 and CDR2 from the germline V gene are LNHDA and SQIVND (reference sequence). Germline trimming cut 5 bases from V and 7 bases from J; bases unmatched to any gene: 7. The CDR3 loop reads CASSGTGGRNSPLHF. CDR3 DNA sequence: TGTGCCAGTAGTGGGACAGGCGGTCGAAATTCACCCCTCCACTTT.

The rearrangement links TRBV2 to TRBJ2-1; no clear D. V shed 6 bases and J shed 7 bases, with 7 bases lying between them. The germline gives CDR1 SNHLY, CDR2 FYNNEI. This CDR3 has 11 residues. CDR3 sequence reads: CASRVVNEQFF. In DNA, the CDR3 is TGTGCCAGCAGGGTAGTGAATGAGCAGTTCTTC.

The chain uses TRBV30 and TRBJ1-6, with D possibly being TRBD1 (5 bases). Germline-derived CDR1 and CDR2 are GTSNPN and SVGIG (reference sequence). This CDR3 has 14 residues. V gave up 8 bases and J gave up 2 bases, with 13 bases separating them. The CDR3 loop reads CAGQVVTYNSPLHF. Here the CDR3 DNA reads TGTGCCGGACAAGTGGTAACCTATAATTCACCCCTCCACTTT.

This clone was observed a single time. The chain recombines TRBV3-1 (or the pseudogene TRBV3-2) with TRBJ2-2; D remains ambiguous. Germline V gene sequence: CDR1 LGHDT, CDR2 YNNKEL (reference sequence). V lost 4 bases to trimming and J lost 3 bases, with 9 bases between them. The CDR3 is made up of 14 amino acids. This CDR3 is CASSPPADTGELFF. The DNA for the CDR3 is TGTGCCAGCAGCCCCCCCGCGGACACCGGGGAGCTGTTTTTT.

The rearrangement links TRBV6-6 to TRBJ1-1, with unresolved D. The V gene's germline CDR1 is MNHNY and CDR2 SVGAGI (reference sequence). The CDR3 sequence is 12 residues long. The V and J ends lost 1 base and 0 bases respectively, with 0 bases between them. The CDR3 is CASSYLNTEAFF. In DNA form, the CDR3 reads TGTGCCAGCAGTTACTTGAACACTGAAGCTTTCTTT.

The chain links TRBV11-2 to TRBJ1-1, with D hard to call. The V gene's germline CDR1 is SGHAT and CDR2 FQNNGV. The CDR3 is 12 amino acids. V was pared by 0 bases and J by 11 bases, with 10 bases between. CDR3 DNA: TGTGCCAGCAGCTTAGACCCCCCGCTGGCTTTCTTT. Encoded protein: CASSLDPPLAFF.

This chain links TRBV2 with TRBJ2-2; either TRBD1 or TRBD2 may fit D (5 bases each). Germline lookup yields CDR1 SNHLY and CDR2 FYNNEI. The V and J ends lost 9 bases and 4 bases respectively, with 12 bases between them. The CDR3 runs 13 residues. In nucleotides, the CDR3 is TGTGCCAGTTGCCGGGACGGCACCGGGGAGCTGTTTTTT. Its translation is CASCRDGTGELFF.

This chain uses TRBV4-2 with TRBJ2-3; 12 bases match TRBD2. Trimming removed 0 bases from V and 4 bases from J; junction bases left unmatched: 2. This CDR3 has 16 amino acids. Germline CDR1 reads LGHNA; CDR2 reads YNFKEQ. The CDR3 DNA reads TGTGCCAGCAGCCAAGACGCTAGCGGGGGGGCAGATACGCAGTATTTT. Translated, it gives CASSQDASGGADTQYF.

The table lists this clone with a few counts. The V and J genes are TRBV12-2 and TRBJ1-1. TRBV12-2 is given as a pseudogene. This CDR3 is built from 16 residues. The CDR3 DNA is TGTGCAAGGCGCCCCGGGGGGGGGCAATGGAACACTGAAGCTTTCTTT. Translation gives CARRPGGGQWNTEAFF.

This clone was detected only once. V is TRBV2 and J is TRBJ2-2; D perhaps matches TRBD2 (7 bases). Trimming stripped 2 bases from V and 5 bases from J, with 15 bases between. There are 16 residues in the CDR3. Germline CDR1 SNHLY, CDR2 FYNNEI. The CDR3 region is CASSETGGLRTGELFF. The CDR3 DNA reads as TGTGCCAGCAGTGAAACCGGGGGGCTGAGAACCGGGGAGCTGTTTTTT.

As DNA, the CDR3 is TGCAGCGTTTCGGGGCCACATGCGGATACGCAGTATTTT. Translated, it gives CSVSGPHADTQYF. V usage is TRBV29-1 and J usage is TRBJ2-3; the D call may be TRBD1 or TRBD2 (5 bases each). The germline CDR1 and CDR2 sequences are SQVTM and ANQGSEA. With 5 bases removed from V and 6 bases from J, the gap between germline ends came to 15 bases. The CDR3 covers 13 residues.

This clone was seen only once. This chain joins TRBV4-1 and TRBJ1-5, with D unclear. This CDR3 region has 15 residues. Germline assignment: CDR1 MGHRA and CDR2 YSYEKL. Trimming cost V 0 bases and J 9 bases, with 15 bases left between them. CDR3 loop: CASSQDQKASRPQHF. Written as DNA, the CDR3 is TGCGCCAGCAGCCAAGATCAGAAAGCAAGCCGGCCCCAGCATTTT.

The genes are TRBV24-1 and TRBJ2-5, with D possibly being TRBD2 (6 bases). The V end was cut by 4 bases, the J end by 2 bases, with 13 bases between. The germline gives CDR1 KGHDR, CDR2 SFDVKD. The CDR3 consists of 15 residues. The CDR3 sequence: CATSESGTYQETQYF. As DNA, the CDR3 is TGTGCCACCAGTGAATCCGGGACTTATCAAGAGACCCAGTACTTC.

V is TRBV18 and J is TRBJ1-4, with D possibly being TRBD1 (5 bases). The CDR3 contains 16 residues. With 4 bases removed from V and 4 bases from J, the gap between germline ends came to 16 bases. CDR1 and CDR2 from the germline V gene are KGHSH and LQKENI. The CDR3 spells CASSLGDRARNEKLFF. In DNA, the CDR3 is TGTGCCAGCTCACTAGGCGACAGAGCCCGTAATGAAAAACTGTTTTTT.

The chain has TRBV30 and TRBJ2-7; a weak D match, TRBD2 (5 bases). Germline loops: CDR1 GTSNPN, CDR2 SVGIG (reference sequence). The CDR3 totals 12 residues. V was pared by 0 bases and J by 7 bases, with 10 bases between. The DNA for the CDR3 is TGTGCCTGGAGTGTATTACGGGGAGAGCAGTACTTC. As protein: CAWSVLRGEQYF.

The rearrangement uses TRBV19 and TRBJ2-1, with TRBD1 matching over 10 bases. There are 13 residues in the CDR3. CDR1 LNHDA and CDR2 SQIVND come from the germline V gene (reference sequence). Unmatched junction bases numbered 5, after V lost 8 bases and J lost 7 bases. For the CDR3, the DNA is TGTGCCAGTGGACCGGACAGGGGGAATGAGCAGTTCTTC. It codes for CASGPDRGNEQFF.

The rearrangement links TRBV7-2 to TRBJ2-3; D is possibly TRBD1 (6 bases). V lost 1 base to trimming and J lost 2 bases, with 10 bases between them. The CDR3 is made up of 15 amino acids. Germline CDR1 and CDR2: SGHTA and FQGNSA. Here the CDR3 reads CASSLGGDNTDTQYF. CDR3 DNA: TGTGCCAGCAGCTTAGGTGGGGACAACACAGATACGCAGTATTTT.

The chain carries TRBV7-2 and TRBJ2-1, with 8 nucleotides matching TRBD2. CDR3 size: 16 residues. Per the germline V gene, CDR1 is SGHTA and CDR2 is FQGNSA. Trimming took 1 base from V and 7 from J; bases not matched to a gene: 9. CDR3 sequence reads: CASSLGRGGHFNEQFF. The CDR3 DNA reads as TGTGCCAGCAGCTTAGGACGGGGGGGCCATTTTAATGAGCAGTTCTTC.

V gene TRBV7-8 combines with J gene TRBJ2-1, with 8 nucleotides matching TRBD2. Per the germline V gene, CDR1 is SGHVS and CDR2 is FQNEAQ. This CDR3 spans 18 amino acids. Trimming cost V 0 bases and J 3 bases; bases outside gene matches: 10. CDR3 coding DNA: TGTGCCAGCAGCTTAGCCTTCTCCGGGGGGGCGGACTACAATGAGCAGTTCTTC. Amino acid sequence: CASSLAFSGGADYNEQFF.

The V and J genes are TRBV10-3 and TRBJ1-1, with no clear D. CDR1 is ENHRY and CDR2 is SYGVKD in the germline V gene. V dropped 3 bases and J dropped 0 bases, with 5 bases sitting between them. The CDR3 length is 13 residues. The CDR3 nucleotides are TGTGCCATCAGTGACATAGTGAACACTGAAGCTTTCTTT. As protein: CAISDIVNTEAFF.

V and J are TRBV7-2 and TRBJ1-2; a weak D match, TRBD1 (6 bases). V lost 5 bases to trimming and J lost 6 bases, with 13 bases between them. CDR1 is SGHTA, CDR2 FQGNSA, per germline. The length of the CDR3 is 13 residues. The CDR3 is CASSKDRIDGYTF. The DNA of the CDR3 is TGTGCCAGCAGCAAAGACAGGATAGATGGCTACACCTTC.

The rearrangement links TRBV29-1 to TRBJ1-2; 7 nucleotides match TRBD1. Germline V gene lookup returns CDR1 SQVTM and CDR2 ANQGSEA. This CDR3 is built from 15 residues. V dropped 4 bases and J dropped 8; count of bases not matched to a gene: 16. CDR3 region: CSVGGQTTEAMGYTF. The CDR3 bases are TGCAGCGTTGGGGGACAGACGACAGAAGCCATGGGCTACACCTTC.

The chain couples TRBV12-3 or TRBV12-4 to TRBJ1-1, with a tentative D call TRBD1 (5 bases). Trimming pared 6 bases from V and 5 bases from J, leaving 10 bases between. The CDR3 length is 12 residues. The CDR3 region is CASSRQLTEAFF. Here the CDR3 DNA reads TGTGCCAGCAGCCGACAGTTAACTGAAGCTTTCTTT.